These 25 T cell receptor beta chains were sequenced from one sample in a study of blood T cell repertoires in COVID-19. Sequenced by immunoSEQ multiplex PCR; TCRdb stores in-frame clones only, minus some. Altogether 190,000 or so clones are present, around 87% being singletons, with the ten largest covering around 2.6%. The sample comprised peripheral blood. The receptors here all came from a man in his forties with active or convalescent COVID-19.

This clone was seen only a few times. V is TRBV11-2 and J is TRBJ2-3, with TRBD2 matching 7 bases. The CDR3 length is 15 residues. Trimming at V came to 1 base and at J to 2 bases, leaving 3 bases not matched to a gene. Germline CDR1 SGHAT, CDR2 FQNNGV. Here the CDR3 DNA reads TGTGCCAGCAGCTTAGCTAGCGGACACACAGATACGCAGTATTTT. Its protein is CASSLASGHTDTQYF.

The chain employs TRBV19 and TRBJ1-2, with D possibly matching TRBD1 (5 bases). The CDR3 contains 14 residues. Germline CDR1 LNHDA, CDR2 SQIVND (reference sequence). Trimming cost V 4 bases and J 5 bases, with 14 bases left between them. This chain's CDR3 is CASSTLGGTYGYTF. The CDR3 nucleotides read TGTGCCAGTAGTACCCTCGGGGGGACTTATGGCTACACCTTC.

The chain uses TRBV2 and TRBJ2-7, with D unresolved. The germline V gene encodes CDR1 SNHLY and CDR2 FYNNEI. The CDR3 runs to 15 residues. The V end lost 1 base, the J end lost 2 bases, and 12 bases lay between the germline ends. The DNA of the CDR3 is TGTGCCAGCAGTGAAGGCAGTCTCCCGACCTACGAGCAGTACTTC. This codes for CASSEGSLPTYEQYF. The variable domain in full, with the rest retrieved from reference TRBV2 and TRBJ2-7, is EPEVTQTPSHQVTQMGQEVILRCVPISNHLYFYWYRQILGQKVEFLVSFYNNEISEKSEIFDDQFSVERPDGSNFTLKIRSTKLEDSAMYFCASSEGSLPTYEQYFGPGTRLTVT.

This clone appeared a few times. The chain couples TRBV9 to TRBJ2-1, with TRBD2 identical over 9 bases. This CDR3 comprises 18 residues. Germline V gives CDR1 SGDLS, CDR2 YYNGEE. Trimming removed 0 bases from V and 0 bases from J; junction bases left unmatched: 7. This CDR3 reads CASSVGAGGSPSYNEQFF. For the CDR3, the DNA is TGTGCCAGCAGCGTAGGAGCGGGGGGCTCCCCCTCCTACAATGAGCAGTTCTTC. The whole variable domain, filled in from reference TRBV9 and TRBJ2-1, reads DSGVTQTPKHLITATGQRVTLRCSPRSGDLSVYWYQQSLDQGLQFLIQYYNGEERAKGNILERFSAQQFPDLHSELNLSSLELGDSALYFCASSVGAGGSPSYNEQFFGPGTRLTVL.

V gene TRBV5-1 combines with J gene TRBJ1-1, with 7 bases that match TRBD1. The length of the CDR3 is 14 residues. Germline CDR1 is SGHRS and CDR2 is YFSETQ. The trim removed 3 bases at V and 0 bases at J, leaving 2 bases unmatched. CDR3 protein: CASSSTGVNTEAFF. The DNA for the CDR3 is TGCGCCAGCAGCTCCACAGGGGTGAACACTGAAGCTTTCTTT.

This clone turned up a few times. The chain recombines TRBV7-9 with TRBJ1-5; TRBD1 is a possible D gene (5 bases). Trimming stripped 5 bases from V and 1 base from J, with 15 bases between. This CDR3 has 16 residues. From germline, CDR1 is SEHNR and CDR2 FQNEAQ (reference sequence). Here the CDR3 DNA reads TGTGCCAGCAGCACCGGATCCGGGGGGAGCAATCAGCCCCAGCATTTT. Protein sequence: CASSTGSGGSNQPQHF.

The chain employs TRBV27 and TRBJ2-5; 10 nucleotides agree with TRBD1. This CDR3 has 19 residues. Per the germline V gene, CDR1 is MNHEY and CDR2 is SMNVEV (reference sequence). V lost 4 bases, J lost 5 bases, and 19 bases stayed unmatched. The CDR3 here is CASSSKILYRTGGEETQYF. CDR3 nucleotides: TGTGCCAGCAGTTCCAAAATTCTATATCGGACAGGGGGAGAGGAGACCCAGTACTTC.

The chain is built from TRBV12-3 or TRBV12-4 and TRBJ1-2, with D maybe TRBD1 (6 bases). Trimming removed 6 bases at V and 7 bases at J, with 15 bases between. The CDR3 extends over 13 amino acids. The CDR3 DNA is TGTGCCAGCAGGAGGGGGGGCTTCGGTGGCTACACCTTC. Protein sequence: CASRRGGFGGYTF.

The rearrangement links TRBV19 to TRBJ1-4, with D possibly matching TRBD1 (5 bases). CDR1 and CDR2 from the germline V gene are LNHDA and SQIVND (reference sequence). This CDR3 region has 14 residues. V lost 6 bases, J lost 8 bases, and 16 bases lay in between. CDR3 DNA: TGTGCCAGTAGACCGCGGGGGTCGGGCGAAAAACTGTTTTTT. It is translated as CASRPRGSGEKLFF.

CDR3 residues: CASSQSPPGVSQPQHF. In DNA, the CDR3 is TGCGCCAGCAGCCAGTCACCCCCAGGGGTGAGTCAGCCCCAGCATTTT. The rearrangement links TRBV4-1 to TRBJ1-5; maybe TRBD1 (6 bases). CDR3 length: 16 amino acids. Germline values: CDR1 MGHRA, CDR2 YSYEKL. V was clipped by 3 bases and J by 6 bases, with 18 bases between them.

This clone was recorded only once. The CDR3 loop is CAGRRTGNYEQYF. The CDR3 DNA sequence: TGTGCCGGTAGAAGGACAGGAAACTACGAGCAGTACTTC. J is TRBJ2-7 and V is TRBV28; 7 nucleotides align to TRBD1. Germline CDR1 reads MDHEN; CDR2 reads SYDVKM. The CDR3 is made up of 13 amino acids. With V trimmed by 11 bases and J by 3 bases, 10 bases remained unmatched. Looking up the rest from reference TRBV28 and TRBJ2-7 gives the full variable domain: DVKVTQSSRYLVKRTGEKVFLECVQDMDHENMFWYRQDPGLGLRLIYFSYDVKMKEKGDIPEGYSVSREKKERFSLILESASTNQTSMYLCAGRRTGNYEQYFGPGTRLTVT.

The chain combines TRBV7-2 with TRBJ1-3; 8 nucleotides line up with TRBD1. The V and J ends lost 5 bases and 2 bases, in that order; junction bases with no gene match: 2. Germline V gene data show CDR1 as SGHTA and CDR2 as FQGNSA. The CDR3 sequence is 14 residues long. The CDR3 sequence is CASSPQGAGNTIYF. In nucleotides, the CDR3 is TGTGCCAGCAGCCCACAGGGGGCTGGAAACACCATATATTTT.

This rearrangement joins TRBV15 to TRBJ2-7; 8 nucleotides match TRBD1. V was clipped by 1 base and J by 5 bases; unmatched bases: 10. The CDR3 has 16 residues. CDR1 LNHNV and CDR2 YYDKDF come from the germline V gene (reference sequence). In DNA, the CDR3 is TGTGCCACCAGCAGAGGATTGGACAGGGTGATCGACGAGCAGTACTTC. It yields the protein CATSRGLDRVIDEQYF.

The chain employs TRBV4-3 and TRBJ2-3; 9 bases agree with TRBD2. The V gene's germline CDR1 is LGHNA and CDR2 YSLEER. V lost 1 base to trimming and J lost 0 bases; unmatched junction nucleotides: 5. CDR3 length equals 17 residues. CDR3: CASSQAVAGASTDTQYF. The CDR3, as DNA: TGCGCCAGCAGCCAAGCGGTAGCGGGGGCGAGCACAGATACGCAGTATTTT.

The rearrangement links TRBV15 to TRBJ1-1; a possible D gene is TRBD1 (6 bases). This CDR3 region has 13 residues. Germline CDR1 reads LNHNV; CDR2 reads YYDKDF (reference sequence). Trimming pared 8 bases from V and 2 bases from J, leaving 12 bases between. Here the CDR3 reads CATPRTANTEAFF. For the CDR3, the DNA is TGTGCCACCCCCCGGACAGCCAACACTGAAGCTTTCTTT.

The chain is built from TRBV10-1 and TRBJ2-3; the match to TRBD2 covers 13 bases. Germline V lookup: CDR1 WNHNN, CDR2 SYGVQD (reference sequence). The ends lost 8 bases at V and 2 bases at J; junction bases unmatched: 4. The CDR3 is made up of 15 amino acids. This chain's CDR3 is CASGGLAGDTDTQYF. The DNA for the CDR3 is TGCGCCAGCGGAGGACTAGCGGGGGACACAGATACGCAGTATTTT.

The gene calls are TRBV2 and TRBJ2-6, with D maybe TRBD1 (6 bases). Germline-derived CDR1 and CDR2 are SNHLY and FYNNEI. This CDR3 contains 18 residues. The ends were cut back, 1 base at V and 0 bases at J, with 13 bases in the middle. This CDR3 reads CASSEVRDMSSGANVLTF. DNA for the CDR3: TGTGCCAGCAGTGAAGTCCGGGACATGAGCTCTGGGGCCAACGTCCTGACTTTC.

Regarding this clone: Additional DNA sequences in this sample encode the identical CDR3. This CDR3 is CASSVTGRTGELFF. CDR3 coding DNA: TGTGCCAGCAGTGTGACAGGGAGAACCGGGGAGCTGTTTTTT. The chain employs TRBV2 and TRBJ2-2, with 7 nucleotides matching TRBD1. Trimming at V came to 4 bases and at J to 5 bases, leaving 4 bases not matched to a gene. The germline CDR1 and CDR2 sequences are SNHLY and FYNNEI. This CDR3 comprises 14 residues.

The V gene is TRBV10-2, the J gene TRBJ1-2; no firm D call. This CDR3 is 12 amino acids long. Germline loops: CDR1 WSHSY, CDR2 SAAADI. V gave up 4 bases and J gave up 4 bases, with 7 bases separating them. The DNA of the CDR3 is TGCGCCAGCAGTGGGCCAGTCTATGGCTACACCTTC. It encodes CASSGPVYGYTF.

The chain links TRBV10-1 to TRBJ1-1; 9 positions match TRBD1. The V gene's germline CDR1 is WNHNN and CDR2 SYGVQD (reference sequence). After removal of 6 bases from V and 8 bases from J, the junction contained 7 bases not matched to a gene. The CDR3 consists of 13 residues. DNA of the CDR3: TGCGCCAGCAGCTGGTCGGACAGGGGCGAAGCTTTCTTT. It is translated as CASSWSDRGEAFF.

The chain recombines TRBV5-4 with TRBJ1-2, with D possibly being TRBD1 (6 bases). The CDR3 is made up of 13 amino acids. V shed 4 bases and J shed 8 bases, with 15 bases lying between them. CDR1 is SGHNT and CDR2 is YYREEE in the germline V gene (reference sequence). The CDR3 here is CASSPHREGGYTF. The CDR3, as DNA: TGTGCCAGCAGCCCCCACAGGGAAGGCGGCTACACCTTC.

This rearrangement joins TRBV6-5 to TRBJ1-6; TRBD1 agrees at 7 bases. This CDR3 is built from 12 residues. J lost 10 bases, V lost 8 bases, and 5 bases had no gene match. Germline V gene lookup returns CDR1 MNHEY and CDR2 SVGAGI. CDR3 sequence reads: CASQQGRSPLHF. CDR3 nucleotide sequence: TGTGCCAGCCAACAGGGGCGATCACCCCTCCACTTT.

As to this clone: The sample has other DNA sequences that encode this CDR3 too. The chain recombines TRBV30 with TRBJ1-5; 7 positions agree with TRBD1. Germline lookup yields CDR1 GTSNPN and CDR2 SVGIG (reference sequence). The junction had 5 bases not matched to a gene; V was cut back by 0 bases and J by 6 bases. This CDR3 has 14 amino acids. The CDR3 nucleotides are TGTGCCTGGAGTGTGGGGCAGGGGGTTCAGCCCCAGCATTTT. Protein: CAWSVGQGVQPQHF.

This sequence joins TRBV2 and TRBJ1-5; D is ambiguous. The germline CDR1 and CDR2 sequences are SNHLY and FYNNEI. This CDR3 comprises 15 residues. The V and J ends lost 8 bases and 0 bases respectively, with 14 bases between them. The CDR3 DNA reads as TGTGCCAGCTCCCTTGGGCAGGTTAGCAATCAGCCCCAGCATTTT. Encoded protein: CASSLGQVSNQPQHF.

V usage is TRBV25-1 and J usage is TRBJ1-6; no clear D. Germline CDR1 reads MGHDK; CDR2 reads SYGVNS. This CDR3 has 12 amino acids. Deletions cut 2 bases from V and 11 bases from J, with 7 bases between. CDR3 loop: CASSENRAPLHF. The CDR3 region has the DNA TGTGCCAGCAGTGAAAATCGTGCACCCCTCCACTTT.